This TCR beta chain originates from a study of radiotherapy plus CTLA-4 blockade in lung cancer. As for the study in general: Disease control reached approximately 30%, with objective responses in under 20%. Overall study results and limits: Interferon-beta and early blood T cell clone dynamics reportedly predicted response best. Expansion in blood of tumor-derived TCR clones was seen after radiotherapy plus ipilimumab.

Germline trimming cut 2 bases from V and 6 bases from J; bases unmatched to any gene: 9. Germline CDR1 is SGHKS and CDR2 is YYEKEE (reference sequence). This CDR3 region has 15 residues. Only in-frame clones appear in the TCRdb table, and some are missing; sequencing was by immunoSEQ multiplex PCR. The sample carries 70,000 to 100,000 clones, approximately 83% recorded once. This clone showed up just once. Its antigen is not identified. Enrolled patients, whose metastatic non-small-cell lung cancer was chemo-refractory, received focal radiation plus CTLA-4 blockade with ipilimumab. The sequencing used peripheral blood, collected from a patient treated with radiotherapy plus ipilimumab. The source of this sequence is a human donor with non-small cell lung cancer who had a partial response to radiotherapy plus ipilimumab. V is TRBV5-5 and J is TRBJ1-2, with 8 bases matching TRBD1. CDR3: CASSLYWTGNNGYTF. CDR3 coding DNA: TGTGCCAGCAGCTTATACTGGACAGGGAACAATGGCTACACCTTC.